These 8 T cell receptor beta chains share one sample of origin, sequenced in a study of neurological immune-mediated disorders. TCRdb independently ran MiXCR on the 5' RACE reads; one entry per CDR3 protein. The table lists 33,000 or so distinct CDR3 sequences, around 7.8% of them singletons. The source material was PBMCs. The receptors shown here come from a woman in her 40s in good health.

V gene TRBV6-2 or TRBV6-3 combines with J gene TRBJ2-7; 7 bases match TRBD2. The V segment lost 4 bases and the J segment 7 bases; nucleotides outside the gene matches: 10. The CDR3 is made up of 14 amino acids. The germline V gene encodes CDR1 MNHEY and CDR2 SVGEGT. CDR3: CASSSTSGEREQYF. The CDR3 DNA follows: TGTGCCAGCAGTTCCACAAGCGGGGAGAGGGAGCAGTACTTC.

This clonotype has at least ten counts. The chain recombines TRBV29-1 with TRBJ1-2; 11 bases fit TRBD1. J was trimmed by 10 bases and V by 5 bases; bases with no gene match: 6. Per germline, CDR1 SQVTM and CDR2 ANQGSEA. The CDR3 is 12 amino acids. The CDR3 DNA reads TGCAGCGTTCTCCGGGACAGGGGGACCTACACCTTC. It yields the protein CSVLRDRGTYTF.

This clonotype was seen only once. A much larger clone differs from this one at a single base, so this may be a read error. The chain combines TRBV10-1 with TRBJ2-7; D is possibly TRBD1 (6 bases). Per germline, CDR1 WNHNN and CDR2 SYGVQD (reference sequence). Trimming took off 5 bases at V and 7 bases at J, with 12 bases between the two ends. This CDR3 region has 12 residues. CDR3 region: CASSRTGKEQYF. The DNA for the CDR3 is TGCGCCAGCAGTCGAACAGGGAAGGAGCAGTACTTC.

This clonotype was seen only once. The chain joins TRBV20-1 to TRBJ2-2; 7 bases match TRBD2. The CDR3 has 16 amino acids. The germline V gene encodes CDR1 DFQATT and CDR2 SNEGSKA (reference sequence). V gave up 4 bases and J gave up 5 bases; unmatched junction bases: 13. CDR3 loop: CSATSLAGVGTGELFF. The CDR3 DNA is TGCAGTGCTACCTCGTTGGCGGGAGTAGGTACCGGGGAGCTGTTTTTT.

There are many counts of this clonotype. CDR3 region: CASSIAGTGVVGYTF. The CDR3 region has the DNA TGCGCCAGCAGCATTGCCGGGACAGGGGTAGTCGGCTACACCTTC. The chain joins TRBV5-1 to TRBJ1-2, with 10 bases that match TRBD1. The CDR3 contains 15 residues. Per the germline V gene, CDR1 is SGHRS and CDR2 is YFSETQ. V was clipped by 4 bases and J by 8 bases; unmatched bases: 11.

This clonotype was recorded many times. The chain combines TRBV24-1 with TRBJ2-1; 9 bases line up with TRBD2. V lost 1 base, J lost 3 bases, and 3 bases stayed unmatched. The CDR3 loop spans 16 amino acids. The V gene's germline CDR1 is KGHDR and CDR2 SFDVKD. The CDR3 loop is CATSDLAGGLYNEQFF. CDR3 DNA sequence: TGTGCCACCAGTGATTTAGCGGGAGGTCTCTACAATGAGCAGTTCTTC.

This clonotype has at least ten counts. This rearrangement joins TRBV29-1 to TRBJ2-3; TRBD2 aligns across 7 bases. Germline lookup yields CDR1 SQVTM and CDR2 ANQGSEA. V lost 7 bases and J lost 2; bases outside the gene matches: 9. The CDR3 consists of 14 residues. CDR3 nucleotides: TGCAGCGGGCGGTCTAGCGGCTACACAGATACGCAGTATTTT. Translated, it gives CSGRSSGYTDTQYF.

This rearrangement joins TRBV18 to TRBJ1-1; D gene ambiguous. The germline gives CDR1 KGHSH, CDR2 LQKENI. V lost 4 bases and J lost 6, with 6 bases in between. The CDR3 runs to 11 residues. The CDR3 bases are TGTGCCAGCTCACTGGCGTCTGAAGCTTTCTTT. Protein product: CASSLASEAFF.